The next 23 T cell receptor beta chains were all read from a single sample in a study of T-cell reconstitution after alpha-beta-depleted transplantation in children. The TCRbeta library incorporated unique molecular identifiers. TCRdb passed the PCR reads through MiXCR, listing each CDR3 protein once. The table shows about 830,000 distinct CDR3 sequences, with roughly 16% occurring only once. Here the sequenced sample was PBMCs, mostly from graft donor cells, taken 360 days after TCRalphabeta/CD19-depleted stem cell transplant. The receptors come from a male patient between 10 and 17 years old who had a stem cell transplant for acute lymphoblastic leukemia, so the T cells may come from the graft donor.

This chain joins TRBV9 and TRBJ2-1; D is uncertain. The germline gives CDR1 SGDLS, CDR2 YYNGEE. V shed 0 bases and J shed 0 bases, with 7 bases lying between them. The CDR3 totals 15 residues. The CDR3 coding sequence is TGTGCCAGCAGCGTAGTTGAGAGCTCCTACAATGAGCAGTTCTTC. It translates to CASSVVESSYNEQFF.

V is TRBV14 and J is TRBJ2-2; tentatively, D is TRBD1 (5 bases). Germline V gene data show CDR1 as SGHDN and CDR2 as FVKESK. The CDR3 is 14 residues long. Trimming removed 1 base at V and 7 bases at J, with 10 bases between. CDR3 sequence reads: CASSQAGYGGELFF. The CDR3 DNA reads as TGTGCCAGCAGCCAAGCAGGGTACGGCGGGGAGCTGTTTTTT.

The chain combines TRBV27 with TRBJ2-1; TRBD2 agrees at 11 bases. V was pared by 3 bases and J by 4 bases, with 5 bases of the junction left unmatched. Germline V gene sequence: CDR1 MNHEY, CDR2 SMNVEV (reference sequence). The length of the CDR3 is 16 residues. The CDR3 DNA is TGTGCCAGCAGTTTCAATGGACTAGCGGGTTACAATGAGCAGTTCTTC. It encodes CASSFNGLAGYNEQFF.

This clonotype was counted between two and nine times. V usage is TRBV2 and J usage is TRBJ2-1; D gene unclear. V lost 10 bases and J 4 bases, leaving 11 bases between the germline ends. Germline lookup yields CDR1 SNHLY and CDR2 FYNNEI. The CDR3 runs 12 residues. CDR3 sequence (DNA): TGTGCCACCTTGACTGATTACAATGAGCAGTTCTTC. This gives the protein CATLTDYNEQFF.

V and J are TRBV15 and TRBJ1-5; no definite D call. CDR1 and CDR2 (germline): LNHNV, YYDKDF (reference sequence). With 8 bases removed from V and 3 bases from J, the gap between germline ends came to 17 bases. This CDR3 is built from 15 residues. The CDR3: CATSEVALLNQPQHF. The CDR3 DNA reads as TGTGCCACCTCAGAGGTAGCCTTGCTCAATCAGCCCCAGCATTTT.

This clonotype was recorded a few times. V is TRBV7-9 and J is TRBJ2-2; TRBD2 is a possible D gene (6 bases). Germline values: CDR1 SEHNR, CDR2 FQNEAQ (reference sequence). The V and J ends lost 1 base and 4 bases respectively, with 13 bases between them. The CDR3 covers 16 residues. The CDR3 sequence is CASSLGTIVPTGELFF. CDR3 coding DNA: TGTGCCAGCAGCTTAGGGACTATCGTCCCCACCGGGGAGCTGTTTTTT.

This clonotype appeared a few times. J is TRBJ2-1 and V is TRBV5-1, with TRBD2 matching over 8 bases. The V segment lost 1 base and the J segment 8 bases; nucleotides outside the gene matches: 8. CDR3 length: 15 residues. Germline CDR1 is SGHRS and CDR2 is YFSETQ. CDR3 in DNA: TGCGCCAGCAGCTTGCCAGCGGGAGTTTCGGATGAGCAGTTCTTC. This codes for CASSLPAGVSDEQFF.

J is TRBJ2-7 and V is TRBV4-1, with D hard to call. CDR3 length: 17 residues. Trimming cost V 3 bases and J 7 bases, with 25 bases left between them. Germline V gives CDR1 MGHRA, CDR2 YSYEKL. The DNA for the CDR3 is TGCGCCAGCAGCCATTACTTTCCGGGTATGGGGTTGAGGGAGCAGTACTTC. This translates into CASSHYFPGMGLREQYF.

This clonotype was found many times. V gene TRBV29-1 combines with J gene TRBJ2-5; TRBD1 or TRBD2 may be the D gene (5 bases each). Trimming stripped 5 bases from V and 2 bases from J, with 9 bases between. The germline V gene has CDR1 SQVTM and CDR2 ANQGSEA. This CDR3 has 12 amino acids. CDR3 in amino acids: CSVPGPQETQYF. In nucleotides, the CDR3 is TGCAGCGTTCCGGGGCCACAAGAGACCCAGTACTTC.

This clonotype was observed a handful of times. The CDR3 sequence is CAISDRFPATSGYTDTQYF. CDR3 nucleotide sequence: TGTGCCATCAGTGACCGATTCCCCGCAACTAGCGGATACACAGATACGCAGTATTTT. The V and J genes are TRBV10-3 and TRBJ2-3; 8 positions agree with TRBD2. With V trimmed by 3 bases and J by 2 bases, 16 bases remained unmatched. The germline CDR1 and CDR2 sequences are ENHRY and SYGVKD. This CDR3 has 19 amino acids.

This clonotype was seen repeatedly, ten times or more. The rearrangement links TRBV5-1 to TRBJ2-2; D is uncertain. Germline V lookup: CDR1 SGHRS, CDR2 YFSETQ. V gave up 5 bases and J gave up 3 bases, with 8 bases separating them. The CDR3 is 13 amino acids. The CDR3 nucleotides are TGCGCCAGCAGTAACGGTTACACCGGGGAGCTGTTTTTT. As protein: CASSNGYTGELFF.

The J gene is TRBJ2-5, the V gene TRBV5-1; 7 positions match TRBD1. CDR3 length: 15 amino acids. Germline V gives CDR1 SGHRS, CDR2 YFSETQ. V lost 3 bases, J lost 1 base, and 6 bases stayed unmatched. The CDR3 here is CASSSARTGQETQYF. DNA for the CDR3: TGCGCCAGCAGCTCAGCTAGGACAGGCCAAGAGACCCAGTACTTC.

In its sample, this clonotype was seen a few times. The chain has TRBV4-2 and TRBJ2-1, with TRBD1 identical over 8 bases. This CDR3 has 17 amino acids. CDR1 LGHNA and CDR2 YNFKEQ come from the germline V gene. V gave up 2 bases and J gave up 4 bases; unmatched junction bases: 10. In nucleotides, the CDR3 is TGTGCCAGCAGCCAATTGGTCGAACGGGACAGGTACAATGAGCAGTTCTTC. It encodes CASSQLVERDRYNEQFF.

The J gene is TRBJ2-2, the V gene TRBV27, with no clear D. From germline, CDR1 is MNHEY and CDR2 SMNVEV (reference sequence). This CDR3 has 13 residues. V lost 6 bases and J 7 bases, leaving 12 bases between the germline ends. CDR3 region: CASRALPFGELFF. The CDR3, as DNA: TGTGCCAGCAGAGCCCTCCCCTTCGGGGAGCTGTTTTTT.

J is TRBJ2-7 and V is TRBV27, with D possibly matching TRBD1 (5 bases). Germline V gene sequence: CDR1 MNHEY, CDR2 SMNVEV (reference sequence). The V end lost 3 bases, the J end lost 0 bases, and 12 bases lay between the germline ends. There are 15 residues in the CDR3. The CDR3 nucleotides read TGTGCCAGCAGTTTTTGGGGCCGGAGCTCCTACGAGCAGTACTTC. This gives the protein CASSFWGRSSYEQYF.

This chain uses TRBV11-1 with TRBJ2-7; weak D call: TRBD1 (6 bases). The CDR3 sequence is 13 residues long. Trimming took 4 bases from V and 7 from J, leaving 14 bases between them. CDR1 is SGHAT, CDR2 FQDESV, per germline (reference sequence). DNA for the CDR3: TGTGCCAGCAGCTACCAGGGGTGGAGGGAGCAGTACTTC. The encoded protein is CASSYQGWREQYF.

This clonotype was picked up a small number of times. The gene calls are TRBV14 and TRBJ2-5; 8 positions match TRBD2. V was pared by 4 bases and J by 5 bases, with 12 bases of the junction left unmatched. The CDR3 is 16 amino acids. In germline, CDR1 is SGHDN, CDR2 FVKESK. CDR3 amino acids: CASSPPLTGGPETQYF. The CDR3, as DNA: TGTGCCAGCAGCCCACCTCTAACGGGAGGGCCGGAGACCCAGTACTTC.

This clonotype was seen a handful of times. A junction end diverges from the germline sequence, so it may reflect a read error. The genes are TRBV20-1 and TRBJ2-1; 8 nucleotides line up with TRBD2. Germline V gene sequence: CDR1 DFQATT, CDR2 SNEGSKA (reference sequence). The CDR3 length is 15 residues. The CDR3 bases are TGCAGTTCTAGAGGTCCGGGACTAGTCGGCAATGAGCAGTTCTTC. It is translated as CSSRGPGLVGNEQFF.

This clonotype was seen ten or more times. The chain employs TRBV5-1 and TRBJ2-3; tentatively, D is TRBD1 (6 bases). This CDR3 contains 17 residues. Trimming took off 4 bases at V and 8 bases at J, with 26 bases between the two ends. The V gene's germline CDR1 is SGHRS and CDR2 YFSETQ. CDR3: CASSAKPGTMVPATQYF. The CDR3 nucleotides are TGCGCCAGCAGCGCTAAACCCGGGACAATGGTCCCGGCTACGCAGTATTTT. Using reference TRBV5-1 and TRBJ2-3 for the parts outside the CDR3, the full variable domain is KAGVTQTPRYLIKTRGQQVTLSCSPISGHRSVSWYQQTPGQGLQFLFEYFSETQRNKGNFPGRFSGRQFSNSRSEMNVSTLELGDSALYLCASSAKPGTMVPATQYFGPGTRLTVL.

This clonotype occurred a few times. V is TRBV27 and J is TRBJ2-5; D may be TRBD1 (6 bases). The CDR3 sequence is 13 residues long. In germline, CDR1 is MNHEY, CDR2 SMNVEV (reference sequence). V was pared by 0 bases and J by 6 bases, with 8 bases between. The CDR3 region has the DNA TGTGCCAGCAGTTTATCGACAGGTCAGACCCAGTACTTC. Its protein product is CASSLSTGQTQYF.

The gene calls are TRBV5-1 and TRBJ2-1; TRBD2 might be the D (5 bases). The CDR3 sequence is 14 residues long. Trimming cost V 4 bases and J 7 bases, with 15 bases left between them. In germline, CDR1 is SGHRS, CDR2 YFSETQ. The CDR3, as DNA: TGCGCCAGCAGCAGCTGGGGAGTCGGGAATGAGCAGTTCTTC. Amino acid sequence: CASSSWGVGNEQFF.

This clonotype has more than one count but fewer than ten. CDR3 sequence reads: CASSLGQGPPNQPQHF. The CDR3, as DNA: TGTGCCAGCAGCTTGGGACAGGGCCCTCCTAATCAGCCCCAGCATTTT. The genes are TRBV7-9 and TRBJ1-5; 9 positions match TRBD1. CDR3 length: 16 amino acids. Germline CDR1 is SEHNR and CDR2 is FQNEAQ (reference sequence). Trimming cost V 3 bases and J 4 bases; bases outside gene matches: 7.

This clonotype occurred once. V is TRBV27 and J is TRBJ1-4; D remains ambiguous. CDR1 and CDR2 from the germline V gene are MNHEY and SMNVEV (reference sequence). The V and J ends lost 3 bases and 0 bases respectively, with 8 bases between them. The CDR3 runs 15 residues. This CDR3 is CASSLVWATNEKLFF. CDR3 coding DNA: TGTGCCAGCAGTTTGGTGTGGGCAACTAATGAAAAACTGTTTTTT.